One sample yielded the 30 T cell receptor beta chains listed below, sequenced in a study of vaccination and CD4 T cells after COVID-19. No cognate antigen is known for these TCRs. Cultured CD4+ T cells had their DNA profiled by the Oncomine TCR Beta short-read assay. One entry per CDR3 protein, called by TCRdb with MiXCR from the PCR reads. This table holds over 15,000 distinct CDR3 sequences, approximately 81% found once. Sample treatment: roughly 10-day PBMC culture with coronavirus spike peptide pools or control peptides (ViraFEST assay). The source material was CD4+ T cells from blood, cultured in vitro, sampled after SARS-CoV-2 vaccination. The source is a human donor who received a COVID-19 vaccine.

The chain is built from TRBV20-1 and TRBJ1-5; 9 bases fit TRBD1. The CDR3 loop spans 17 amino acids. With 3 bases clipped from V and 6 bases from J, the junction kept 15 bases outside the gene matches. The germline V gene encodes CDR1 DFQATT and CDR2 SNEGSKA (reference sequence). The CDR3 nucleotides read TGCAGTGCTAGTGGGCCCGACAGGGGGGCGATTACTCAGCCCCAGCATTTT. Translating it yields CSASGPDRGAITQPQHF.

This chain links TRBV5-1 with TRBJ2-7; D not certain. The CDR3 runs 14 residues. V dropped 0 bases and J dropped 4 bases, with 11 bases sitting between them. Germline V gene data show CDR1 as SGHRS and CDR2 as YFSETQ. The CDR3 is CASSLERGRYEQYF. In DNA, the CDR3 is TGCGCCAGCAGCTTGGAAAGAGGCCGATACGAGCAGTACTTC.

The CDR3 DNA reads TGTGCCAGCAGTCTCCAGAGGAGCACAGATACGCAGTATTTT. As protein: CASSLQRSTDTQYF. The V and J genes are TRBV6-1 and TRBJ2-3; D unclear. The germline gives CDR1 MNHNS, CDR2 SASEGT. The V end was cut by 5 bases, the J end by 0 bases, with 9 bases between. The CDR3 covers 14 residues.

The chain carries TRBV25-1 and TRBJ1-2; a possible D gene is TRBD1 (6 bases). Germline assignment: CDR1 MGHDK and CDR2 SYGVNS. V was cut by 7 bases and J by 5 bases, with 14 bases left in between. CDR3 length: 13 amino acids. CDR3 sequence (DNA): TGTGCCAGCACCCCGGGAGGGGGGTATGGCTACACCTTC. Its translation is CASTPGGGYGYTF.

The chain recombines TRBV23-1 with TRBJ2-7; unclear D gene. TRBV23-1 is an open reading frame, and its role is uncertain. Trimming cost V 6 bases and J 7 bases, with 13 bases left between them. This CDR3 region has 12 residues. CDR3 DNA: TGCGCCAGCAGCAAACGGGTGTTTGAGCAGTACTTC. It is translated as CASSKRVFEQYF.

This clonotype has a handful of counts. This sequence joins TRBV7-2 and TRBJ1-2; 7 positions agree with TRBD1. The trim removed 4 bases at V and 8 bases at J, leaving 4 bases unmatched. CDR1 is SGHTA, CDR2 FQGNSA, per germline. CDR3 length equals 12 residues. In DNA form, the CDR3 reads TGTGCCAGCAGCTCCACAGGGGAGGGCTACACCTTC. Translating it yields CASSSTGEGYTF.

This chain connects TRBV10-3 to TRBJ2-5, with TRBD2 identical over 8 bases. After removal of 7 bases from V and 3 bases from J, the junction contained 10 bases not matched to a gene. The germline V gene has CDR1 ENHRY and CDR2 SYGVKD. The length of the CDR3 is 15 residues. CDR3 coding DNA: TGTGCCATCAAGGGGAACGGGGGGGCCAAAGAGACCCAGTACTTC. Translation gives CAIKGNGGAKETQYF.

This clonotype has just a few counts. The chain combines TRBV10-3 with TRBJ1-1; D gene uncertain. Germline CDR1 reads ENHRY; CDR2 reads SYGVKD. The V end was cut by 3 bases, the J end by 8 bases, with 16 bases between. CDR3 length: 14 amino acids. Here the CDR3 reads CAISDQGYGEEAFF. In nucleotides, the CDR3 is TGTGCCATCAGTGATCAAGGGTATGGAGAAGAAGCTTTCTTT.

The rearrangement links TRBV10-2 to TRBJ1-2, with 7 bases lining up with TRBD1. Trimming took 5 bases from V and 5 from J; bases not matched to a gene: 8. The CDR3 length is 14 residues. From germline, CDR1 is WSHSY and CDR2 SAAADI. CDR3: CASSQGVAGYGYTF. The CDR3 DNA reads as TGCGCCAGCAGTCAGGGGGTGGCTGGGTATGGCTACACCTTC.

A note on this clonotype: Its ends do not fully match the called genes, so a read error is possible. The chain carries TRBV12-3 or TRBV12-4 and TRBJ1-2; 9 bases fit TRBD1. The CDR3 totals 13 residues. CDR3 loop: CASKGDRDVSRAF. In DNA form, the CDR3 reads TGTGCCAGCAAGGGGGACAGGGATGTTTCAAGGGCCTTC.

The chain has TRBV10-3 and TRBJ2-5, with TRBD1 identical over 8 bases. V trimming: 0 bases; J trimming: 1 base; junction bases outside the gene matches: 7. The CDR3 is made up of 17 amino acids. Germline-derived CDR1 and CDR2 are ENHRY and SYGVKD. CDR3 DNA: TGTGCCATCAGTGAGTCGGGACAGGAGACCGTCCAAGAGACCCAGTACTTC. Its translation: CAISESGQETVQETQYF.

CDR3 coding DNA: TGTGCCAGCATCGAAAGGGATAATTCACCCCTCCACTTT. It is translated as CASIERDNSPLHF. This sequence joins TRBV6-1 and TRBJ1-6; D is undetermined. The V end was cut by 7 bases, the J end by 5 bases, with 9 bases between. This CDR3 region has 13 residues. Per the germline V gene, CDR1 is MNHNS and CDR2 is SASEGT.

CDR3 loop: CASSQDWQETQYF. CDR3 nucleotides: TGTGCCAGCAGCCAGGACTGGCAAGAGACCCAGTACTTC. The V gene is TRBV7-9, the J gene TRBJ2-5; TRBD2 might be the D (5 bases). The length of the CDR3 is 13 residues. V was trimmed by 5 bases and J by 2 bases, leaving 9 bases between them. Germline assignment: CDR1 SEHNR and CDR2 FQNEAQ (reference sequence).

This clonotype has more than one count but fewer than ten. This chain joins TRBV7-6 and TRBJ2-3, with D hard to call. V lost 2 bases and J 1 base, leaving 4 bases between the germline ends. The CDR3 consists of 13 residues. Germline lookup yields CDR1 SGHVS and CDR2 FNYEAQ. CDR3 in DNA: TGTGCCAGCAGCTTAAGTCGCACAGATACGCAGTATTTT. Translated: CASSLSRTDTQYF.

The chain carries TRBV19 and TRBJ1-2, with D tentatively TRBD1 (6 bases). The germline V gene encodes CDR1 LNHDA and CDR2 SQIVND (reference sequence). Between the trimmed V and J ends, which lost 6 bases and 4 bases, there was a span of 18 bases. CDR3 size: 15 residues. CDR3 bases: TGTGCCAGTAGGCGCGACAGTTTGGGGGCCTATGGCTACACCTTC. Translation: CASRRDSLGAYGYTF.

The CDR3 DNA reads as TGTGCCAGCGCCACGGGGAGGGATACGCAGTATTTT. Amino acid sequence: CASATGRDTQYF. The chain has TRBV6-1 and TRBJ2-3; possibly TRBD2 for D (6 bases). The length of the CDR3 is 12 residues. Trimming stripped 8 bases from V and 6 bases from J, with 12 bases between. Germline V CDR1 and CDR2: MNHNS, SASEGT.

The chain has TRBV12-3 or TRBV12-4 and TRBJ2-3, with 7 nucleotides matching TRBD2. V lost 6 bases, J lost 5 bases, and 5 bases stayed unmatched. This CDR3 has 13 amino acids. CDR3 sequence: CASRSTSEDTQYF. The CDR3 DNA reads TGTGCCAGCAGAAGCACTAGCGAAGATACGCAGTATTTT.

The chain couples TRBV29-1 to TRBJ1-1; D not certain. The CDR3 has 11 amino acids. Trimming shortened V by 2 bases and J by 8 bases, and 9 bases separated the two germline ends. Germline CDR1 is SQVTM and CDR2 is ANQGSEA. The CDR3 spells CSVERSFEAFF. The DNA of the CDR3 is TGCAGCGTTGAAAGGAGTTTCGAAGCTTTCTTT.

The J gene is TRBJ2-3, the V gene TRBV24-1; D unclear. V was cut by 4 bases and J by 1 base, with 2 bases left in between. The CDR3 extends over 12 amino acids. CDR1 is KGHDR and CDR2 is SFDVKD in the germline V gene. The CDR3 loop reads CATSEGTDTQYF. The DNA of the CDR3 is TGTGCCACCAGTGAGGGCACAGATACGCAGTATTTT.

In DNA, the CDR3 is TGCAGTGCTACCCGGACAGGGGGCAGGAATGAGCAGTTCTTC. Its protein is CSATRTGGRNEQFF. V gene TRBV20-1 combines with J gene TRBJ2-1, with 11 bases aligning to TRBD1. The junction had 6 bases not matched to a gene; V was cut back by 4 bases and J by 7 bases. The CDR3 covers 14 residues. Per germline, CDR1 DFQATT and CDR2 SNEGSKA (reference sequence).

This clonotype was recorded once. This chain links TRBV10-3 with TRBJ1-2; unclear D gene. There are 13 residues in the CDR3. The V gene's germline CDR1 is ENHRY and CDR2 SYGVKD. Between the trimmed V and J ends, which lost 2 bases and 4 bases, there was a span of 8 bases. CDR3 amino acids: CAISEPGLYGYTF. The CDR3 DNA reads TGTGCCATCAGTGAGCCGGGCCTCTATGGCTACACCTTC.

The chain uses TRBV27 and TRBJ2-7; no firm D call. This CDR3 comprises 16 residues. The germline V gene has CDR1 MNHEY and CDR2 SMNVEV (reference sequence). Trimming took off 5 bases at V and 2 bases at J, with 19 bases between the two ends. CDR3: CASSPTRRAQTYEQYF. CDR3 bases: TGTGCCAGCAGTCCAACCAGACGAGCCCAAACCTACGAGCAGTACTTC.

The rearrangement joins TRBV6-1 to TRBJ1-1, with TRBD1 matching over 9 bases. The CDR3 has 16 amino acids. Trimming at V came to 6 bases and at J to 4 bases, leaving 12 bases not matched to a gene. Looked up from germline, CDR1 is MNHNS and CDR2 is SASEGT. The CDR3 coding sequence is TGTGCCAGCAGCCTAGGAGGGGACAGGGTATTCACTGAAGCTTTCTTT. Translating gives CASSLGGDRVFTEAFF.

The chain has TRBV6-1 and TRBJ2-3, with TRBD2 identical over 14 bases. V lost 6 bases and J lost 2; bases outside the gene matches: 4. Germline V gives CDR1 MNHNS, CDR2 SASEGT. CDR3 length: 16 residues. The CDR3 is CASSPGLAGATDTQYF. The DNA of the CDR3 is TGTGCCAGCAGCCCGGGACTAGCGGGGGCCACAGATACGCAGTATTTT.

CDR3 sequence: CASSISRWTSINQPQHF. CDR3 in DNA: TGTGCCAGTAGTATAAGCCGGTGGACTAGTATCAATCAGCCCCAGCATTTT. The chain uses TRBV19 and TRBJ1-5; D gene ambiguous. The CDR3 has 17 amino acids. The germline V gene has CDR1 LNHDA and CDR2 SQIVND (reference sequence). The germline V and J ends were trimmed by 2 bases and 3 bases, with 17 bases remaining between them.

CDR3 coding DNA: TGTGCCTGGAGTCTAGAGGGTGCGCAGTATTTT. It translates to CAWSLEGAQYF. The chain links TRBV30 to TRBJ2-3, with a possible D match to TRBD2 (5 bases). V was cut by 2 bases and J by 10 bases, with 10 bases left in between. This CDR3 contains 11 residues. Germline CDR1 GTSNPN, CDR2 SVGIG (reference sequence).

This chain joins TRBV15 and TRBJ1-2; possibly TRBD1 for D (5 bases). CDR3 length: 17 residues. The germline V gene encodes CDR1 LNHNV and CDR2 YYDKDF (reference sequence). V lost 0 bases, J lost 0 bases, and 14 bases lay in between. CDR3 in amino acids: CATSRDKGTAANYGYTF. The CDR3 bases are TGTGCCACCAGCAGAGATAAAGGGACGGCTGCTAACTATGGCTACACCTTC.

CDR3 amino acids: CASSLAVGSGGYYEQYF. CDR3 DNA sequence: TGTGCCAGCAGCTTAGCGGTGGGTAGCGGGGGGTATTACGAGCAGTACTTC. The chain combines TRBV7-9 with TRBJ2-7; 10 nucleotides line up with TRBD2. J gave up 4 bases and V 0 bases, and 9 bases lay outside the gene matches. The CDR3 loop spans 17 amino acids. Germline CDR1 and CDR2: SEHNR and FQNEAQ (reference sequence).

V gene TRBV27 combines with J gene TRBJ1-6; 7 bases match TRBD1. Germline assignment: CDR1 MNHEY and CDR2 SMNVEV (reference sequence). The CDR3 consists of 14 residues. V lost 5 bases and J lost 8; bases outside the gene matches: 6. The CDR3 bases are TGTGCCAGCAGTCTACAGGGGATCGATTCACCCCTCCACTTT. Its protein is CASSLQGIDSPLHF.

J is TRBJ1-2 and V is TRBV6-1; 7 bases fit TRBD1. The CDR3 runs 15 residues. The J segment lost 2 bases and the V segment lost 6 bases, leaving 9 bases of the junction unmatched. CDR1 MNHNS and CDR2 SASEGT come from the germline V gene. CDR3 in DNA: TGTGCCAGCAGCCTAAGACAGGGAGCCAACTATGGCTACACCTTC. Translation: CASSLRQGANYGYTF.